The source of this T cell receptor beta chain is a study of T cells in Graves' hyperthyroidism and ophthalmopathy (dated by TCRdb to 2018 to 2020). Notes on the research overall: Peripheral blood was collected at initial diagnosis, before any treatment. To identify distinguishing TCR V-J signatures, a discovery cohort of 100 patients was used, comprising some 45 with Graves' ophthalmopathy and around 57 with stable Graves' hyperthyroidism. An independent validation cohort of around 20 hyperthyroidism patients and about 15 patients who later progressed to ophthalmopathy tested prospective prediction of ophthalmopathy. The 95 to 100 discovery patients were randomly divided into training and test sets at a 7:3 ratio. In addition, the study compared T-cell repertoires in thyroid tissue and in blood from five to seven Graves' hyperthyroidism patients. Following sampling, methimazole starting at 30 mg daily was given to hyperthyroidism patients, and high-dose intravenous methylprednisolone was given to ophthalmopathy patients. TCR Vbeta CDR3 sequencing of 140 or so peripheral blood samples (over 40 ophthalmopathy, under 80 hyperthyroidism and 17 progressor patients) is reported in the paper.

This clonotype was recorded a few times. What antigen it recognizes has not been identified. Base qualities are not at hand, and no much larger clone is one base apart. The TCR beta CDR3 regions were amplified from the RNA transcripts. The TCR CDR3 was subjected to a first round of RT-PCR using the HTBI primer set and the Qiagen OneStep RT-PCR kit. Libraries were constructed in a second round of multiplex PCR, after which size selection and purification were carried out. Sequencing of the libraries was done on an Illumina HiSeq2000 using paired-end 100 bp reads. On the authors' methods: SOAPnuke was used to process the raw data, removing reads that contained adapters or uncalled bases, had a mean Phred below 15, or lacked an exact match to the constant primer or identifier. High-quality paired reads were merged with COPE v1.2.5, and unique nucleotide sequences were defined as clonotypes. Clonotypes were aligned to IMGT TRBV, TRBD and TRBJ reference segments using MiTCR v1.1. Analysis was restricted to V-J combinations with a frequency above 0.0001, which covered roughly 99% of repertoires. A TCS score was defined as the ratio of F50 (clonal expansion) to E x V (chaos), with BLOSUM62-based TCRdist applied between CDR3 peptides within each V-J. Welch's t-statistics and random forest reduced roughly 500 V-J features to around 14, which were used in a naive Bayes classifier (R e1071). Using fastp at Q25 and MiXCR, TCRdb reprocessed the public reads and kept productive beta chains. Records with the same CDR3 protein are collapsed into one entry carrying the most frequent genes and DNA. Clone size and V and J calls follow TCRdb, not the original study. This sample is represented by under 750,000 distinct CDR3 sequences; approximately 19% of them were singletons. The ten largest account for around 17% of the sample.

What the authors observed across the whole study: Most expanded thyroid clonotypes (frequency above 0.001) were also detected in blood, suggesting blood repertoires may reflect thyroid immune responses. Ophthalmopathy was separated from stable hyperthyroidism by a 13 V-J signature model, with around 90% sensitivity and about 81% specificity obtained in cross-validation and 80%/75% obtained in testing. In validation, progression to ophthalmopathy was predicted by the model with around 70% sensitivity and 72.22% specificity, a median of roughly 6 months before onset. No statistical method was used to set the sample size in advance, and investigators knew the group allocation.

Hyperthyroidism patients were aged 18 to 65 years and newly diagnosed, with disease duration of less than 2 months. Any patient with an uncontrolled infection, another autoimmune disease, pregnancy or lactation was excluded. Diagnoses relied on clinical symptoms, serum thyroxine and TRAb, thyroid ultrasound and orbital computed tomography. For progressor patients, blood was drawn at the first diagnosis of hyperthyroidism, before any ophthalmopathy symptoms had appeared. PBMCs were separated from 10 ml of fresh peripheral blood using Ficoll-Paque density gradient centrifugation. Progressor patients were first diagnosed with Graves' hyperthyroidism and then developed ophthalmopathy during follow-up. Total RNA was extracted with Trizol reagent, and quality was checked on an Agilent 2100 Bioanalyzer. The CDR3 contains 12 residues, cysteine and phenylalanine counted. The entry retains the CDR3 DNA only, 36 bases that are in frame from base 1. From the germline V gene (reference sequence), CDR1 is MNHEY and CDR2 is SMNVEV. The V and J ends are trimmed by 6 bases and 4 bases, leaving 6 bases between them.

Recombination linked TRBV27 to TRBJ2-2; matching of 5 bases hints at TRBD1 as the D gene. Sequencing was done on a sample of blood. This clonotype was obtained from a woman in her fifties or sixties with Graves' hyperthyroidism that later progressed to Graves' ophthalmopathy. The CDR3 in this case is CASSRATGELFF. The nucleotide sequence reads TGTGCCAGCAGCAGGGCCACCGGGGAGCTGTTTTTT.